The T cell receptor beta chain described here comes from a study of cytomegalovirus exposure and HLA in healthy donors. Study at large: The Caucasian-associated ancestry cluster contained 81% of the 398 genotyped donors. Notes on the study in general: Researchers reported that three CMV-associated chains were confirmed in vitro as CMV antigen-specific.

PCR involved 60 Vbeta and 13 Jbeta primers. Sequencing was performed with immunoSEQ multiplex PCR; in TCRdb, only in-frame clones are kept and a portion is missing. This sample's clone table lists about 110,000 clones. Nominally healthy donors were sampled, though unrecorded immune exposures were likely. The V gene's germline CDR1 is SGHNT and CDR2 YYREEE (reference sequence). J was trimmed by 5 bases and V by 5 bases; bases with no gene match: 6. The CDR3 consists of 13 residues. With regard to this clone: Its antigen is not known.

The receptor was isolated from a man under 40 in good health and CMV-seronegative. The V gene is TRBV5-4, the J gene TRBJ1-2; 7 bases align to TRBD1. The sample taken for sequencing was PBMCs. The CDR3 sequence is CASRTRDSYGYTF. In nucleotides, the CDR3 is TGTGCCAGCAGGACCCGGGACAGTTATGGCTACACCTTC.